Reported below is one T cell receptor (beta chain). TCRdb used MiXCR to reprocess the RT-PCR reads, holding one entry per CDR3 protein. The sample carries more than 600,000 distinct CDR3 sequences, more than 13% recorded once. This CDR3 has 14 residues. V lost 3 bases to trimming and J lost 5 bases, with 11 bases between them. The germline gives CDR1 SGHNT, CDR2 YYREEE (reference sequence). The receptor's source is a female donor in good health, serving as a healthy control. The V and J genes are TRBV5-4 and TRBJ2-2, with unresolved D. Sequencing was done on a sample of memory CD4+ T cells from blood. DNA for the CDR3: TGTGCCAGCAGCTCCTGGGGTGCGACCGGGGAGCTGTTTTTT. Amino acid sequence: CASSSWGATGELFF.